This TCR beta chain was profiled in a study of blood T cells in healthy people across ages. Regarding the study as a whole: Roughly linear declines in TCR beta diversity per million T cells occurred with age.

With a J-beta primer mix and a sample-barcoded 5' primer, a second PCR ran roughly 7 to 11 cycles. Paired-end reads containing CDR3 totaled no fewer than 3 million for each sample. TCRdb reprocessed the 5' RACE reads with MiXCR, giving one entry per CDR3 protein. The table has some 1.4 million distinct CDR3 sequences, 35% to 45% seen once. This clonotype was recorded a few times. The target antigen is unknown. The germline V and J ends were trimmed by 1 base and 2 bases, with 8 bases remaining between them. The length of the CDR3 is 14 residues. Germline assignment: CDR1 SEHNR and CDR2 FQNEAQ (reference sequence).

The sample comprised blood. The receptor was derived from a woman aged 18-29 years in good health. The rearrangement links TRBV7-9 to TRBJ1-2; D unresolved. CDR3 nucleotides: TGTGCCAGCAGCTTAGAGTTTACGAACTATGGCTACACCTTC. Its protein is CASSLEFTNYGYTF.